The present T cell receptor beta chain was sequenced within a study of blood T cells in healthy people across ages. Germline V gene data show CDR1 as SGHTS and CDR2 as YDEGEE. This CDR3 has 16 amino acids. With 0 bases removed from V and 8 bases from J, the gap between germline ends came to 18 bases. Combining a sample-barcoded 5' primer with a J-beta primer mix, a second PCR ran for roughly 6 to 12 cycles. In TCRdb, the 5' RACE reads were re-called with MiXCR into one record per CDR3 protein. This table holds 1,100,000 or so distinct CDR3 sequences, roughly 45% found once. The sequence was collected from a woman aged 55-69 years in good health. The chain is built from TRBV5-8 and TRBJ1-5; possibly TRBD1 for D (6 bases). The specimen was blood. CDR3 loop: CASSLGQAYAREPQHF. CDR3 DNA sequence: TGTGCCAGCAGCTTGGGACAGGCCTACGCACGTGAGCCCCAGCATTTT.